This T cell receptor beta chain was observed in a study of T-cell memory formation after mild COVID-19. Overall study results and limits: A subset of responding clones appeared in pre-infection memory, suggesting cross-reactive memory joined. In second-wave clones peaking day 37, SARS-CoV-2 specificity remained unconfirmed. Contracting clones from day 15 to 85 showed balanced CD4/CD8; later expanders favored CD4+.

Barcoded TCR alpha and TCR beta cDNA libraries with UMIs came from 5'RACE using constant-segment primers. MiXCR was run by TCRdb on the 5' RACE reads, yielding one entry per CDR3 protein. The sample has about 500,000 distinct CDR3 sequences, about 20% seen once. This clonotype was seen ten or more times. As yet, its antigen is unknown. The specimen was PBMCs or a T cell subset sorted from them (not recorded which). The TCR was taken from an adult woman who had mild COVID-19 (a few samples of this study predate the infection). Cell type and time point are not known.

This CDR3 reads CASSDRRGDTQYF. DNA for the CDR3: TGTGCCAGCAGTGATCGCCGGGGAGACACGCAGTATTTT. V gene TRBV2 combines with J gene TRBJ2-3; TRBD2 is a possible D gene (5 bases). Trimming removed 3 bases at V and 9 bases at J, with 13 bases between. The germline V gene has CDR1 SNHLY and CDR2 FYNNEI. This CDR3 has 13 residues.